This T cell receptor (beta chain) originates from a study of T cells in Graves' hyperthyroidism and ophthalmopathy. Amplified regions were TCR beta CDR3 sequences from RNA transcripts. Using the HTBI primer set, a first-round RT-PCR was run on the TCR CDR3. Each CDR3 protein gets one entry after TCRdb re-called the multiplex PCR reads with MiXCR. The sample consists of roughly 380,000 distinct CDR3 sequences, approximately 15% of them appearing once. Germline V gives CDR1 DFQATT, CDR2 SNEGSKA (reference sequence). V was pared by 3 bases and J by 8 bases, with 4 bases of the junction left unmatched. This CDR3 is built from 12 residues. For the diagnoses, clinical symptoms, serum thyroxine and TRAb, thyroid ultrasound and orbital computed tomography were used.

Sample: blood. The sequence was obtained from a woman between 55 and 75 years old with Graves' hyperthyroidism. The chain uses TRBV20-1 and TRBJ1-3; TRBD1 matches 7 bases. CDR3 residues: CSASPGGDTIYF. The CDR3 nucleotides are TGCAGTGCTAGTCCAGGGGGAGACACCATATATTTT.